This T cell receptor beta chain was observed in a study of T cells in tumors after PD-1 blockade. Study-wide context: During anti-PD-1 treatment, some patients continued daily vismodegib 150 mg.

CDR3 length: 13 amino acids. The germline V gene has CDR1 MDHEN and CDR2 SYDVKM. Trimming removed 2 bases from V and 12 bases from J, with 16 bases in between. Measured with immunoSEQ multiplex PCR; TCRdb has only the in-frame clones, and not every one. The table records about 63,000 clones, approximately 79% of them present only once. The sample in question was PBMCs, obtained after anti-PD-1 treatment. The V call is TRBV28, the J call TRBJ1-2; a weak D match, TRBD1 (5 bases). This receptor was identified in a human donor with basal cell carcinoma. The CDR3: CASSLDSQGPDTF. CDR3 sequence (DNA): TGTGCCAGCAGTTTAGATAGCCAGGGTCCCGACACCTTC.